Described below is a single T cell receptor beta chain sequence and its context. The data derive from a study of blood T cell repertoires in COVID-19. The wider study: Collection of acute and convalescent COVID-19 samples took place in the United States, Italy and Spain.

Seattle enrolled patients during active infection and tracked them longitudinally. After removal of 1 base from V and 5 bases from J, the junction contained 4 bases not matched to a gene. CDR3 length: 15 residues. Germline V lookup: CDR1 LNHNV, CDR2 YYDKDF (reference sequence). Original analysis: Reference gene primer amplification in the assay estimated nucleated cell counts. The data were produced by immunoSEQ multiplex PCR, yet TCRdb's version contains in-frame clones alone and is incomplete. V, J and clone size reflect that table, while D and trimming were determined from the DNA. Altogether 150,000 to 180,000 clones are present, roughly four fifths being singletons, with the ten largest covering 9% to 13%.

Sequencing used peripheral blood. This TCR derives from a woman aged 55-69 years with COVID-19, enrolled during active disease. The rearrangement links TRBV15 to TRBJ2-3, with 9 nucleotides matching TRBD1. The CDR3 nucleotides read TGTGCCACCAGCAGAGGTGACAGGGGGAAAGATACGCAGTATTTT. Protein: CATSRGDRGKDTQYF.